This TCR beta chain was captured by sequencing in a study of blood T cells in healthy people across ages. Study findings and constraints: Per-million-T-cell TCR beta diversity fell roughly linearly with age.

The table lists this clonotype with a few counts. Its target is not known. The second PCR ran roughly 6 to 11 cycles with a sample-barcoded 5' primer and J-beta primers. TCRdb recomputed calls from the 5' RACE reads with MiXCR, one row per CDR3 protein. Of some 1,500,000 distinct CDR3 sequences in the sample, under 55% are singletons; the top ten hold 4%. Extractions gave at least 5.5 micrograms of total RNA per sample. This CDR3 spans 15 amino acids. The germline gives CDR1 KGHDR, CDR2 SFDVKD. Trimming shortened V by 4 bases and J by 6 bases, and 15 bases separated the two germline ends. V is TRBV24-1 and J is TRBJ2-1, with D perhaps matching TRBD2 (6 bases). Sequencing input: blood. The sequence came from a woman between 18 and 29 years old in good health. The CDR3 sequence is CATSDPAGLTNEQFF. The CDR3 nucleotides read TGTGCCACCAGTGACCCGGCGGGGTTGACCAATGAGCAGTTCTTC.